These T cell receptor beta chains were read from a single sample in a study of tissue T cells after allogeneic stem cell transplantation. Repertoires were generated with immunoSEQ multiplex PCR, while TCRdb's copy carries only in-frame clones and drops some. The table shows 7,500 to 10,000 clones, with about three fifths occurring only once. Source: tissue from the jejunum, taken at autopsy. Receptor source: a woman aged 18 to 55 with breast cancer. Both conserved end residues are part of each CDR3. D genes are given only for firm matches.

TRBV14	TRBD1	TRBJ2-7	CASRGTGNEQYF	TGTGCCAGCAGGGGGACAGGCAACGAGCAGTACTTC
TRBV9	-	TRBJ2-6	CASSVPFHRSTGANVLTF	TGTGCCAGCAGCGTCCCCTTCCACAGGTCGACTGGGGCCAACGTCCTGACTTTC
TRBV7-6	TRBD1	TRBJ2-1	CASSHSPGTGTYNEQFF	TGTGCCAGCAGCCATTCCCCCGGGACAGGGACTTACAATGAGCAGTTCTTC
TRBV7-9	-	TRBJ2-7	CASSLAPGDGEQYF	TGTGCCAGCAGCTTAGCCCCAGGGGATGGCGAGCAGTACTTC
TRBV30	-	TRBJ2-7	CAWSSPLAFYEQYF	TGTGCCTGGAGTTCCCCCCTAGCGTTCTACGAGCAGTACTTC
TRBV28	TRBD1	TRBJ1-5	CASSEAGTGGGRQPQHF	TGTGCCAGCAGCGAAGCCGGGACAGGGGGCGGGAGGCAGCCCCAGCATTTT
TRBV4-1	TRBD2	TRBJ2-7	CASSQEGTGGDEQYF	TGCGCCAGCAGCCAAGAGGGGACGGGGGGAGACGAGCAGTACTTC
TRBV19	-	TRBJ1-5	CASGPPYNQPQHF	TGTGCCTCCGGACCGCCCTACAATCAGCCCCAGCATTTT
TRBV5-1	-	TRBJ1-4	CASSVRVGNLNEKLFF	TGCGCCAGCAGCGTAAGGGTGGGCAACCTTAATGAAAAACTGTTTTTT
TRBV5-4	-	TRBJ1-1	CASRSGVNPEEAFF	TGTGCCAGCAGGTCGGGGGTAAATCCAGAGGAAGCTTTCTTT
TRBV3-1/TRBV3-2	TRBD1	TRBJ2-7	CASSTGQLGQYF	TGTGCCAGCAGCACGGGACAGCTGGGGCAGTACTTC
TRBV9	-	TRBJ2-3	CASSVAGPDTQYF	TGTGCCAGCAGCGTAGCCGGGCCAGATACGCAGTATTTT
TRBV6-1	-	TRBJ2-5	CASSESGQTQETQYF	TGTGCCAGCAGTGAATCAGGACAGACCCAAGAGACCCAGTACTTC
TRBV10-3	-	TRBJ1-6	CAISGGTLSTNSPLHF	TGTGCCATCAGTGGGGGTACACTAAGTACGAATTCACCCCTCCACTTT
TRBV6-2/TRBV6-3	-	TRBJ1-2	CASRPRGPPNYGYTF	TGTGCCAGCAGGCCTCGGGGTCCTCCTAACTATGGCTACACCTTC
TRBV7-3	-	TRBJ1-2	CASSLMSGSYTF	TGTGCCAGCAGCTTAATGAGCGGAAGCTACACCTTC
TRBV7-2	TRBD2	TRBJ2-7	CASSWLAGVVYEQYF	TGTGCCAGCAGCTGGCTAGCGGGAGTAGTGTACGAGCAGTACTTC